These 24 T cell receptor beta chains came from one sample sequenced in a study of OX40 agonist ivuxolimab in advanced cancers. Sequenced by immunoSEQ multiplex PCR; TCRdb stores in-frame clones only, minus some. The sample holds some 41,000 clones, approximately 86% seen once. Sequenced here: CD4+ or CD8+ T cells sorted from blood, sampled in a trial of the OX40 agonist ivuxolimab. The origin of the receptors is an adult with an advanced solid tumor such as melanoma, head and neck, liver or kidney cancer.

CDR3 in DNA: TGTGCCAGCAGCCAGCCTAGCTTACAAGAGACCCAGTACTTC. Translating it yields CASSQPSLQETQYF. The V call is TRBV7-2, the J call TRBJ2-5, with D maybe TRBD2 (5 bases). This CDR3 region has 14 residues. V was pared by 5 bases and J by 2 bases, with 12 bases between. Germline CDR1 and CDR2: SGHTA and FQGNSA.

The rearrangement links TRBV10-3 to TRBJ2-7; D may be TRBD1 (7 bases). The CDR3 has 13 residues. Germline CDR1 is ENHRY and CDR2 is SYGVKD. The ends were cut back, 4 bases at V and 2 bases at J, with 9 bases in the middle. The CDR3: CAISGGTAYEQYF. The CDR3 nucleotides read TGTGCCATCAGTGGCGGGACAGCCTACGAGCAGTACTTC.

V is TRBV5-6 and J is TRBJ1-5; D is unclear. With 1 base removed from V and 3 bases from J, the gap between germline ends came to 8 bases. Germline CDR1 is SGHDT and CDR2 is YYEEEE. The CDR3 covers 14 residues. In DNA, the CDR3 is TGTGCCAGCAGCTTGACTGGGGTCAATCAGCCCCAGCATTTT. This sequence encodes CASSLTGVNQPQHF.

This chain links TRBV27 with TRBJ2-1; a possible D gene is TRBD2 (5 bases). The CDR3 runs 14 residues. Germline V gene sequence: CDR1 MNHEY, CDR2 SMNVEV (reference sequence). Trimming removed 5 bases at V and 5 bases at J, with 13 bases between. The CDR3 nucleotides are TGTGCCAGCAGTCCATTAGCGACCCACAATGAGCAGTTCTTC. It is translated as CASSPLATHNEQFF.

V usage is TRBV6-5 and J usage is TRBJ1-3; TRBD1 is a possible D gene (5 bases). Trimming removed 6 bases from V and 2 bases from J, with 14 bases in between. Germline values: CDR1 MNHEY, CDR2 SVGAGI. The CDR3 contains 15 residues. CDR3 in amino acids: CASRPRGVTGNTIYF. CDR3 sequence (DNA): TGTGCCAGCAGACCTAGGGGAGTAACTGGAAACACCATATATTTT.

V gene TRBV6-5 combines with J gene TRBJ1-5; TRBD1 matches 8 bases. The V gene end was trimmed by 4 bases and the J gene end by 1 base; junction bases not matched to a gene: 3. Per the germline V gene, CDR1 is MNHEY and CDR2 is SVGAGI. The CDR3 has 15 residues. CDR3 in amino acids: CASSLDRESNQPQHF. The CDR3 DNA reads as TGTGCCAGCAGTTTGGACAGGGAAAGCAATCAGCCCCAGCATTTT.

The chain employs TRBV5-1 and TRBJ1-3, with D unclear. V lost 0 bases to trimming and J lost 1 base, with 14 bases between them. This CDR3 region has 17 residues. Germline V lookup: CDR1 SGHRS, CDR2 YFSETQ. CDR3 region: CASSLASGGGSGNTIYF. DNA of the CDR3: TGCGCCAGCAGCTTGGCGTCAGGTGGCGGTTCTGGAAACACCATATATTTT.

The chain couples TRBV5-1 to TRBJ1-4, with D possibly TRBD1 on 6 matching bases. The CDR3 contains 14 residues. Per the germline V gene, CDR1 is SGHRS and CDR2 is YFSETQ. V gave up 2 bases and J gave up 10 bases, with 15 bases separating them. The CDR3 loop is CASSFSGGRGKLFF. As DNA, the CDR3 is TGCGCCAGCAGCTTCTCCGGGGGCAGGGGAAAACTGTTTTTT.

The genes are TRBV6-1 and TRBJ2-5; TRBD1 matches at 8 bases. Per germline, CDR1 MNHNS and CDR2 SASEGT. The CDR3 has 14 residues. Germline trimming cut 1 base from V and 7 bases from J; bases unmatched to any gene: 5. CDR3 nucleotide sequence: TGTGCCAGCAGTGAAGGTTTAGGGACAGGGACCCAGTACTTC. It translates to CASSEGLGTGTQYF.

The chain is built from TRBV28 and TRBJ1-5, with TRBD1 matching 7 bases. From germline, CDR1 is MDHEN and CDR2 SYDVKM. Losses at the gene ends were 7 bases for V and 0 bases for J; bases not matched to a gene: 9. This CDR3 has 16 residues. CDR3 sequence reads: CASNQQGIYSNQPQHF. The CDR3 DNA reads TGTGCCAGCAATCAACAGGGGATTTATAGCAATCAGCCCCAGCATTTT.

This CDR3 is CASSPGEVGNQPQHF. CDR3 in DNA: TGCGCCAGCAGCCCCGGTGAAGTGGGGAATCAGCCCCAGCATTTT. This chain connects TRBV5-1 to TRBJ1-5; D unclear. The CDR3 covers 15 residues. The germline V gene has CDR1 SGHRS and CDR2 YFSETQ. Trimming removed 4 bases from V and 4 bases from J, with 15 bases in between.

The rearrangement links TRBV5-4 to TRBJ2-7; possibly TRBD2 for D (6 bases). Trimming stripped 2 bases from V and 5 bases from J, with 11 bases between. Germline lookup yields CDR1 SGHNT and CDR2 YYREEE (reference sequence). The CDR3 loop spans 13 amino acids. CDR3 region: CASSFGGRDEQYF. CDR3 DNA sequence: TGTGCCAGCAGCTTCGGGGGACGGGACGAGCAGTACTTC.

This clone was seen only a few times. This sequence joins TRBV20-1 and TRBJ2-1; D not certain. The V end lost 6 bases, the J end lost 7 bases, and 10 bases lay between the germline ends. The CDR3 is 11 residues long. CDR1 DFQATT and CDR2 SNEGSKA come from the germline V gene (reference sequence). CDR3 in amino acids: CSALYENEQFF. DNA of the CDR3: TGCAGTGCCCTTTATGAGAATGAGCAGTTCTTC.

This clone is a singleton in its sample. This chain uses TRBV15 with TRBJ1-2; 8 positions match TRBD1. This CDR3 comprises 16 residues. Trimming cost V 0 bases and J 3 bases; bases outside gene matches: 6. Per germline, CDR1 LNHNV and CDR2 YYDKDF (reference sequence). The CDR3 sequence: CATSREFGQGDYGYTF. The CDR3 nucleotides read TGTGCCACCAGCAGAGAGTTCGGACAGGGCGACTATGGCTACACCTTC.

The rearrangement links TRBV18 to TRBJ1-4; 7 nucleotides line up with TRBD1. The J segment lost 6 bases and the V segment lost 4 bases, leaving 8 bases of the junction unmatched. Germline CDR1 and CDR2: KGHSH and LQKENI. This CDR3 is 15 amino acids long. The CDR3 here is CASSQGPGGYEKLFF. The CDR3 DNA is TGTGCCAGCTCACAGGGCCCAGGGGGATATGAAAAACTGTTTTTT.

The count of this clone is one. The V call is TRBV5-6, the J call TRBJ2-7; TRBD2 agrees at 8 bases. V gave up 5 bases and J gave up 6 bases; unmatched junction bases: 13. The CDR3 spans 15 residues. CDR1 is SGHDT and CDR2 is YYEEEE in the germline V gene. CDR3 in amino acids: CASSWGAGRGSEQYF. CDR3 DNA sequence: TGTGCCAGCAGTTGGGGCGCCGGGAGGGGCTCCGAGCAGTACTTC.

The chain joins TRBV7-8 to TRBJ2-5, with a possible D match to TRBD1 (6 bases). This CDR3 comprises 15 residues. CDR1 is SGHVS, CDR2 FQNEAQ, per germline. V lost 4 bases and J 0 bases, leaving 12 bases between the germline ends. The CDR3 DNA is TGTGCCAGCAGCTCAAACCGGGACAACCAAGAGACCCAGTACTTC. Translation: CASSSNRDNQETQYF. The whole variable domain, filled in from reference TRBV7-8 and TRBJ2-5, reads GAGVSQSPRYKVAKRGQDVALRCDPISGHVSLFWYQQALGQGPEFLTYFQNEAQLDKSGLPSDRFFAERPEGSVSTLKIQRTQQEDSAVYLCASSSNRDNQETQYFGPGTRLLVL.

This clone occurred a few times. The chain recombines TRBV7-9 with TRBJ1-2; no firm D call. The CDR3 is made up of 13 amino acids. CDR1 is SEHNR and CDR2 is FQNEAQ in the germline V gene (reference sequence). Trimming cost V 2 bases and J 4 bases, with 8 bases left between them. CDR3 protein: CASSLSNSYGYTF. The CDR3 DNA reads as TGTGCCAGCAGCTTAAGTAACAGCTATGGCTACACCTTC.

The V gene is TRBV7-9, the J gene TRBJ1-3, with a tentative D call TRBD1 (5 bases). With 5 bases removed from V and 9 bases from J, the gap between germline ends came to 20 bases. The CDR3 extends over 15 amino acids. The germline gives CDR1 SEHNR, CDR2 FQNEAQ (reference sequence). CDR3 in amino acids: CASSLGDGRRGTIYF. CDR3 nucleotides: TGTGCCAGCAGCCTAGGGGACGGGCGCCGAGGCACCATATATTTT.

J is TRBJ2-5 and V is TRBV29-1, with D perhaps matching TRBD2 (5 bases). The CDR3 is 13 residues long. Trimming shortened V by 1 base and J by 5 bases, and 11 bases separated the two germline ends. Germline CDR1 reads SQVTM; CDR2 reads ANQGSEA. The CDR3 protein is CSVEVGLRETQYF. The CDR3 DNA reads TGCAGCGTTGAAGTTGGACTCCGGGAGACCCAGTACTTC.

The J gene is TRBJ1-1, the V gene TRBV7-2; TRBD1 matches 8 bases. Unmatched junction bases numbered 1, after V lost 4 bases and J lost 0 bases. Per germline, CDR1 SGHTA and CDR2 FQGNSA. The CDR3 length is 14 residues. As DNA, the CDR3 is TGTGCCAGCAGCTGGGACAGGCTGAACACTGAAGCTTTCTTT. This sequence encodes CASSWDRLNTEAFF.

The V call is TRBV19, the J call TRBJ1-5; TRBD1 matches at 9 bases. Germline trimming cut 6 bases from V and 4 bases from J; bases unmatched to any gene: 10. The CDR3 is 16 amino acids. Germline lookup yields CDR1 LNHDA and CDR2 SQIVND (reference sequence). CDR3 coding DNA: TGTGCCAGTAGCCGAAACCCGACAGGGGGAAATCAGCCCCAGCATTTT. This sequence encodes CASSRNPTGGNQPQHF.

The chain employs TRBV20-1 and TRBJ2-5; D is unresolved. This CDR3 region has 11 residues. Trimming shortened V by 5 bases and J by 5 bases, and 9 bases separated the two germline ends. Germline CDR1 DFQATT, CDR2 SNEGSKA (reference sequence). The CDR3 nucleotides read TGCAGTGCTGGCAATTGGGAGACCCAGTACTTC. Amino acids: CSAGNWETQYF.

The CDR3 coding sequence is TGCGCCAGCAGCCAAGAAAACAGGGTTGAGTCACCCCTCCACTTT. Amino acids: CASSQENRVESPLHF. V usage is TRBV4-3 and J usage is TRBJ1-6; TRBD1 might be the D (6 bases). The CDR3 is 15 amino acids. The germline V gene has CDR1 LGHNA and CDR2 YSLEER. V lost 0 bases to trimming and J lost 10 bases, with 13 bases between them.